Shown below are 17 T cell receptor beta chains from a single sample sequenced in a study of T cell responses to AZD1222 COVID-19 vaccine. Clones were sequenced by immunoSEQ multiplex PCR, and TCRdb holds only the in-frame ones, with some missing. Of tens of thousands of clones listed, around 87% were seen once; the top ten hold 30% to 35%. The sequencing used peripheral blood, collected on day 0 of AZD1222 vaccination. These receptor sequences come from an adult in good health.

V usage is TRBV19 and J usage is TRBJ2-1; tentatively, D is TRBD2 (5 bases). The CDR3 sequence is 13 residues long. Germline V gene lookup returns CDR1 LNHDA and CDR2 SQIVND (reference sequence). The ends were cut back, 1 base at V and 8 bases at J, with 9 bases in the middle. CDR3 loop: CASSIGSVYEQFF. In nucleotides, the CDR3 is TGTGCCAGTAGTATAGGTAGCGTCTATGAGCAGTTCTTC.

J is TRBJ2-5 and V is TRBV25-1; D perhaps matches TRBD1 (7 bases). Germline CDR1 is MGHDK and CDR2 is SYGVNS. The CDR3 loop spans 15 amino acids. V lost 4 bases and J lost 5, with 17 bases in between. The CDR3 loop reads CASSAPTGRLETQYF. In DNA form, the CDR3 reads TGTGCCAGCAGTGCACCGACAGGGAGGCTTGAGACCCAGTACTTC.

The CDR3, as DNA: TGCGCCAGCAGCCGTAGACAGGGGAACACTGAAGCTTTCTTT. It is translated as CASSRRQGNTEAFF. The chain has TRBV5-1 and TRBJ1-1, with 7 bases fitting TRBD1. Unmatched junction bases numbered 4, after V lost 4 bases and J lost 1 base. Germline CDR1 is SGHRS and CDR2 is YFSETQ. The CDR3 totals 14 residues.

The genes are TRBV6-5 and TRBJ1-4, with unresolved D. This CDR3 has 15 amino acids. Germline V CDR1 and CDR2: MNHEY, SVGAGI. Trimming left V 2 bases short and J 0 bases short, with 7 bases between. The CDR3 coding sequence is TGTGCCAGCAGTTACGCGGGGTCAACTAATGAAAAACTGTTTTTT. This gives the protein CASSYAGSTNEKLFF.

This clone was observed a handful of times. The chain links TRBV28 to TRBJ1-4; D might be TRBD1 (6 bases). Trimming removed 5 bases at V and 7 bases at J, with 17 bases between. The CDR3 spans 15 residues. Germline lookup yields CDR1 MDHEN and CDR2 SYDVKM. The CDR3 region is CASSLNSGQSEKLFF. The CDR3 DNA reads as TGTGCCAGCAGTCTAAACTCCGGACAGAGTGAAAAACTGTTTTTT.

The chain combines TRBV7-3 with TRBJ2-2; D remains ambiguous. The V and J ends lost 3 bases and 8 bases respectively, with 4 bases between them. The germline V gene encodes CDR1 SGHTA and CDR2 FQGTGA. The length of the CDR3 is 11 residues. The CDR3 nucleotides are TGTGCCAGCAGCTTGCAGGGGGAGCTGTTTTTT. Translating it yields CASSLQGELFF. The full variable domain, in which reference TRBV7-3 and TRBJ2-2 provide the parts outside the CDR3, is GAGVSQTPSNKVTEKGKYVELRCDPISGHTALYWYRQSLGQGPEFLIYFQGTGAADDSGLPNDRFFAVRPEGSVSTLKIQRTERGDSAVYLCASSLQGELFFGEGSRLTVL.

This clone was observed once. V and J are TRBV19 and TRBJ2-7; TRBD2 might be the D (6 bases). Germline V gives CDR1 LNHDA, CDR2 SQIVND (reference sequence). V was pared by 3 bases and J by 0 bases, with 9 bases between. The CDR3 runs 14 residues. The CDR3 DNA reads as TGTGCCAGTAGTATGGCGGGAACCTCCTACGAGCAGTACTTC. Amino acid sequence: CASSMAGTSYEQYF. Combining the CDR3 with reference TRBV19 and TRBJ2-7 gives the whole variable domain DGGITQSPKYLFRKEGQNVTLSCEQNLNHDAMYWYRQDPGQGLRLIYYSQIVNDFQKGDIAEGYSVSREKKESFPLTVTSAQKNPTAFYLCASSMAGTSYEQYFGPGTRLTVT.

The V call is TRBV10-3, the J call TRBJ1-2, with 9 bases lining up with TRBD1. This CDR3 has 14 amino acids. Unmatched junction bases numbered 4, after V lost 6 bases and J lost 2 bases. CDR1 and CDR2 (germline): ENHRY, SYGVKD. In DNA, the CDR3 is TGTGCCATCAGGGGACAGGGCGGGAACTATGGCTACACCTTC. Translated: CAIRGQGGNYGYTF.

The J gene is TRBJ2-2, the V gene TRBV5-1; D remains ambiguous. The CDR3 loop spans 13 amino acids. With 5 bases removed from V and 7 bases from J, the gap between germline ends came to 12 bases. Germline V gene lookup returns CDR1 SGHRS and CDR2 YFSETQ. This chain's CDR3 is CASRGSWDGELFF. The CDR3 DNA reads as TGCGCCAGCAGGGGCTCTTGGGACGGGGAGCTGTTTTTT.

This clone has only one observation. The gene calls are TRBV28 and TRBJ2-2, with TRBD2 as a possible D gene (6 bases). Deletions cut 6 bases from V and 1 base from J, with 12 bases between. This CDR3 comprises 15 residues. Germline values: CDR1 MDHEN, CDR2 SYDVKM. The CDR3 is CASRSPGENTGELFF. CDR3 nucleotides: TGTGCCAGCAGATCCCCGGGGGAGAACACCGGGGAGCTGTTTTTT.

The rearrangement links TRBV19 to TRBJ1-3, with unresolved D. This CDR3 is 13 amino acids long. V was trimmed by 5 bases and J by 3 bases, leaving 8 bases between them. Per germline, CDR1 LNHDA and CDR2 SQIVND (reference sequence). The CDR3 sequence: CASSRADGNTIYF. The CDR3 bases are TGTGCCAGTAGTCGGGCGGATGGAAACACCATATATTTT.

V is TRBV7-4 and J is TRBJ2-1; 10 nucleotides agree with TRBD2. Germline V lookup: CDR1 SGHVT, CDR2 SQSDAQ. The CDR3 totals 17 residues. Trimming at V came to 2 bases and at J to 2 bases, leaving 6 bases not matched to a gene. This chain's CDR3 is CASSLSGRGLTYNEQFF. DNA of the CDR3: TGTGCCAGCAGCTTAAGCGGGAGGGGGTTAACCTACAATGAGCAGTTCTTC.

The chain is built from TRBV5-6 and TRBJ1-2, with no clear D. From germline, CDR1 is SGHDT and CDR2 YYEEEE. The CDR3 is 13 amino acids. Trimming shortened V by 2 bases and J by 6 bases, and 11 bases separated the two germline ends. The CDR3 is CASSFAADHGYTF. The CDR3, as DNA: TGTGCCAGCAGCTTTGCGGCCGACCATGGCTACACCTTC.

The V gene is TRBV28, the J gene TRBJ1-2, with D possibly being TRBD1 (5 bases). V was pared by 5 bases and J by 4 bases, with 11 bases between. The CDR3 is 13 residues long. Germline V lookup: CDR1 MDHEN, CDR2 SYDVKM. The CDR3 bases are TGTGCCAGCAGTGAAACGACAGCCTATGGCTACACCTTC. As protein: CASSETTAYGYTF.

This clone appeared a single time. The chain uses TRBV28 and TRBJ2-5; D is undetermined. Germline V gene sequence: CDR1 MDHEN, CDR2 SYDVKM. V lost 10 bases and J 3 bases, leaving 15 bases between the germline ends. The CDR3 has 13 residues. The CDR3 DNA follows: TGTGCCACGCTCCCTCCCCCTGAAGAGACCCAGTACTTC. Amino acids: CATLPPPEETQYF.

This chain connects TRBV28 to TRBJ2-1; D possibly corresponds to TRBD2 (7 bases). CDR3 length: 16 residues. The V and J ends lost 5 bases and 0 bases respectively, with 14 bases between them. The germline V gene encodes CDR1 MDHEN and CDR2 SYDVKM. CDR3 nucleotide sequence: TGTGCCAGCAGTCCTGAGGGGGGGCTCTCCTACAATGAGCAGTTCTTC. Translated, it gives CASSPEGGLSYNEQFF.

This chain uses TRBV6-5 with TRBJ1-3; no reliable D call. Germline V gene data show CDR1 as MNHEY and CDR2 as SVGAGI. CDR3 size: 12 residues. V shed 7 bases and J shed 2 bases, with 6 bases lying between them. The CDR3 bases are TGTGCCAGCACAGTTGCTGGAAACACCATATATTTT. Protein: CASTVAGNTIYF.